Listed below are T cell receptor beta chains from one sample, sequenced in a study of Tregs in tolerant kidney transplant recipients. Clones were sequenced by immunoSEQ multiplex PCR, and TCRdb holds only the in-frame ones, with some missing. Of some 65,000 clones listed, roughly 89% are singletons. The material sequenced was CD4+ T cells from blood. These receptors all stem from a human donor in good health. The CDR3 runs from the conserved cysteine through the conserved F or W. Each record gives: clone size, V gene, D gene, J gene, CDR3 length, CDR3 protein, CDR3 DNA. A D gene is named only where the DNA matches it firmly. Expanded clones get a size class; other rows say once, few or many, or leave the size out.

>.|TRBV18|.|TRBJ1-5|15
CASSPRRNSNQPQHF
TGTGCCAGCTCACCACGCCGTAATAGCAATCAGCCCCAGCATTTT
>.|TRBV11-3|.|TRBJ2-5|18
CASSFDSTDGYPQETQYF
TGTGCCAGCAGCTTCGATAGCACGGACGGCTATCCCCAAGAGACCCAGTACTTC
>.|TRBV7-3|.|TRBJ2-3|14
CASSLSARTDTQYF
TGTGCCAGCAGCTTAAGTGCACGCACAGATACGCAGTATTTT
>.|TRBV2|.|TRBJ2-7|16
CASSEAGRGDAYEQYF
TGTGCCAGCAGTGAAGCTGGCAGGGGGGACGCCTACGAGCAGTACTTC
>many|TRBV19|.|TRBJ1-2|14
CASMDGSKFYGYTF
TGTGCCAGTATGGACGGGAGTAAGTTCTATGGCTACACCTTC
>.|TRBV18|TRBD2|TRBJ2-5|17
CASSPVGAGGRSETQYF
TGTGCCAGCTCACCGGTCGGGGCGGGGGGTCGTTCGGAGACCCAGTACTTC
>.|TRBV29-1|.|TRBJ2-3|12
CSGGPLTDTQYF
TGCAGCGGGGGACCGCTAACAGATACGCAGTATTTT
>once|TRBV19|.|TRBJ2-1|12
CASSIHYNEQFF
TGTGCCAGTAGTATCCATTACAATGAGCAGTTCTTC
>.|TRBV5-1|.|TRBJ2-3|13
CASSPPIPDTQYF
TGCGCCAGCAGCCCTCCCATTCCAGATACGCAGTATTTT
>.|TRBV4-1|.|TRBJ1-1|17
CASSRTPAVRVNTEAFF
TGCGCCAGCAGCCGAACGCCCGCGGTGCGGGTGAACACTGAAGCTTTCTTT
>.|TRBV9|.|TRBJ2-1|13
CASKGRPGGEQFF
TGTGCCAGCAAGGGTCGGCCTGGGGGTGAGCAGTTCTTC
>.|TRBV5-4|.|TRBJ1-2|15
CASSFGGAPNYGYTF
TGTGCCAGCAGCTTCGGGGGTGCCCCTAACTATGGCTACACCTTC
>few|TRBV11-2|TRBD2|TRBJ2-3|15
CASSSLAGAEGTQYF
TGTGCCAGCAGCTCCCTAGCGGGGGCTGAGGGTACGCAGTATTTT
>.|TRBV6-4|.|TRBJ1-3|16
CASSDSTRHSGNTIYF
TGTGCCAGCAGTGACTCGACCAGGCACTCTGGAAACACCATATATTTT
>.|TRBV13|.|TRBJ1-1|14
CASSVQGRNTEAFF
TGTGCCAGCAGCGTACAGGGCCGGAACACTGAAGCTTTCTTT
>.|TRBV19|TRBD1|TRBJ2-1|17
CASSRDRVGFYSNEQFF
TGTGCCAGTAGCAGAGACAGGGTGGGGTTCTATAGCAATGAGCAGTTCTTC
>few|TRBV7-8|TRBD1|TRBJ2-1|17
CASSYPRDRGPIVEQFF
TGTGCCAGCAGCTACCCTCGGGACAGGGGGCCGATAGTTGAGCAGTTCTTC
>.|TRBV7-3|TRBD2|TRBJ2-1|16
CASSSTGTNSYNEQFF
TGTGCCAGCAGCTCCACCGGGACTAACTCCTACAATGAGCAGTTCTTC
>.|TRBV30|.|TRBJ1-6|17
CAWSVGSAGTYNSPLHF
TGTGCCTGGAGTGTAGGGTCGGCAGGGACCTATAATTCACCCCTCCACTTT
>.|TRBV7-2|TRBD2|TRBJ2-2|15
CASSRRGRETGELFF
TGTGCCAGCAGCCGTCGCGGGAGAGAAACCGGGGAGCTGTTTTTT
>.|TRBV9|.|TRBJ2-1|12
CASSVLEGEQFF
TGTGCCAGCAGCGTACTCGAGGGAGAGCAGTTCTTC
>once|TRBV7-9|.|TRBJ2-2|12
CASSPPPGELFF
TGTGCCAGCAGCCCACCGCCTGGGGAGCTGTTTTTT
>.|TRBV6-5|.|TRBJ2-5|12
CASSSFLETQYF
TGTGCCAGCAGTTCCTTTCTAGAGACCCAGTACTTC
>.|TRBV19|TRBD2|TRBJ2-3|14
CASKLAGPTDTQYF
TGTGCCAGTAAGCTAGCGGGGCCCACAGATACGCAGTATTTT
>.|TRBV30|TRBD1|TRBJ1-2|16
CAWSFPWTGRDYGYTF
TGTGCCTGGAGTTTCCCTTGGACAGGGAGGGACTATGGCTACACCTTC
>.|TRBV11-2|TRBD1|TRBJ1-3|13
CASSYGQELTIYF
TGTGCCAGCAGCTACGGACAGGAGCTCACCATATATTTT
>.|TRBV5-1|TRBD1|TRBJ1-5|23
CASSQGEGRGKGRGSLSEEPQHF
TGCGCCAGCAGCCAGGGGGAGGGTCGGGGAAAGGGTCGAGGATCTTTAAGTGAGGAGCCCCAGCATTTT
>.|TRBV15|TRBD1|TRBJ1-5|15
CATSRDQGVGQPQHF
TGTGCCACCAGCAGAGATCAGGGGGTAGGGCAGCCCCAGCATTTT
>.|TRBV9|TRBD2|TRBJ2-5|15
CASSVSGGVGETQYF
TGTGCCAGCAGCGTTAGCGGGGGGGTAGGAGAGACCCAGTACTTC